The entry that follows covers one T cell receptor beta chain sequence. Germline loops: CDR1 SGDLS, CDR2 YYNGEE. The CDR3 has 16 residues. Trimming took off 3 bases at V and 0 bases at J, with 15 bases between the two ends. These data belong to a study of PD-1 blockade in mismatch repair-deficient tumors. Sequencing used immunoSEQ multiplex PCR; TCRdb keeps in-frame clones, though not all of them. Counted here are tens of thousands of clones, about 85% occurring once; the ten biggest clones make up around 2.7%. The sequence was collected from an adult with mismatch repair-deficient cancer. This chain joins TRBV9 and TRBJ1-1, with D possibly being TRBD1 (6 bases). This material consisted of peripheral blood, taken 12 weeks after starting pembrolizumab. As DNA, the CDR3 is TGTGCCAGCAGCGGAGCGGGACAAACTATGAACACTGAAGCTTTCTTT. It is translated as CASSGAGQTMNTEAFF.